Each of the 14 T cell receptor beta chains below was sequenced from the same sample in a study of CD8 T cells in ankylosing spondylitis. MiXCR, applied by TCRdb to the 5' RACE reads, yields one record per CDR3 protein. The sample comprises 700,000 to 850,000 distinct CDR3 sequences, about an eighth of which are singletons, and roughly 0.51% rests with the top ten. Study-wide findings and caveats: About eight highly homologous variants made up a TCR beta motif that seemed to typify ankylosing spondylitis blood.

These receptors have no known antigen. The sample consisted of blood, either unsorted or a sorted T cell fraction (not recorded which). The source is a male donor with ankylosing spondylitis.

This clonotype showed up many times. The chain employs TRBV24-1 and TRBJ2-3; D is ambiguous. CDR3 length: 15 amino acids. The V end lost 4 bases, the J end lost 2 bases, and 12 bases lay between the germline ends. Germline V CDR1 and CDR2: KGHDR, SFDVKD. CDR3: CATSDLDGYTDTQYF. The CDR3 DNA reads TGTGCCACCAGTGACCTGGACGGATACACAGATACGCAGTATTTT.

This clonotype was detected only a few times. This chain links TRBV5-1 with TRBJ2-5, with D possibly matching TRBD1 (5 bases). V shed 9 bases and J shed 5 bases, with 17 bases lying between them. The CDR3 loop spans 13 amino acids. Germline loops: CDR1 SGHRS, CDR2 YFSETQ. CDR3 loop: CATQGVEGETQYF. In DNA form, the CDR3 reads TGCGCCACCCAGGGTGTAGAAGGGGAGACCCAGTACTTC.

This chain uses TRBV7-2 with TRBJ1-6; D remains ambiguous. Germline CDR1 SGHTA, CDR2 FQGNSA. V dropped 1 base and J dropped 11 bases, with 6 bases sitting between them. The CDR3 consists of 12 residues. CDR3 sequence (DNA): TGTGCCAGCAGCTTAGATGTGCCACCCCTCCACTTT. Protein: CASSLDVPPLHF.

The V call is TRBV28, the J call TRBJ2-3; no reliable D call. V was trimmed by 6 bases and J by 3 bases, leaving 10 bases between them. Looked up from germline, CDR1 is MDHEN and CDR2 is SYDVKM. This CDR3 has 13 amino acids. In DNA form, the CDR3 reads TGTGCCAGCAGCTCCCCCCAGACAGATACGCAGTATTTT. Protein product: CASSSPQTDTQYF.

This clonotype has only a few counts. The V gene is TRBV2, the J gene TRBJ2-1; D not certain. From germline, CDR1 is SNHLY and CDR2 FYNNEI. The CDR3 contains 13 residues. With 6 bases removed from V and 5 bases from J, the gap between germline ends came to 11 bases. CDR3: CASRRSADNEQFF. In DNA, the CDR3 is TGTGCCAGCAGGCGCAGCGCTGACAATGAGCAGTTCTTC.

This clonotype appeared a few times. The DNA for the CDR3 is TGTGCCAGCAGTTTTCTTGGGCGGGGGGACACCGGGGAGCTGTTTTTT. Its translation is CASSFLGRGDTGELFF. V gene TRBV28 combines with J gene TRBJ2-2, with 8 nucleotides matching TRBD2. V was clipped by 3 bases and J by 3 bases; unmatched bases: 6. CDR1 is MDHEN, CDR2 SYDVKM, per germline. CDR3 length: 16 amino acids.

Here the CDR3 reads CASSQDRRTGLDEQFF. The CDR3 nucleotides read TGCGCCAGCAGCCAAGATAGGAGGACAGGCCTAGATGAGCAGTTCTTC. The chain links TRBV4-3 to TRBJ2-1, with TRBD1 identical over 7 bases. The CDR3 runs 16 residues. The germline CDR1 and CDR2 sequences are LGHNA and YSLEER. V lost 0 bases, J lost 8 bases, and 10 bases stayed unmatched.

In this sample, this clonotype turned up many times. The J gene is TRBJ2-7, the V gene TRBV5-1, with D perhaps TRBD1 (6 bases). With 4 bases removed from V and 4 bases from J, the gap between germline ends came to 12 bases. Looked up from germline, CDR1 is SGHRS and CDR2 is YFSETQ. The CDR3 has 13 amino acids. The CDR3 coding sequence is TGCGCCAGCAGCAAGATACAGGGTTACGAGCAGTACTTC. Its translation is CASSKIQGYEQYF.

V gene TRBV10-3 combines with J gene TRBJ2-7, with TRBD2 as a possible D gene (6 bases). Per the germline V gene, CDR1 is ENHRY and CDR2 is SYGVKD. The CDR3 totals 13 residues. Trimming removed 10 bases from V and 1 base from J, with 14 bases in between. CDR3 region: CATAPSGSYEQYF. Written as DNA, the CDR3 is TGTGCCACCGCCCCCAGCGGGTCCTACGAGCAGTACTTC.

There are a few counts of this clonotype. J is TRBJ2-7 and V is TRBV27; D possibly corresponds to TRBD2 (6 bases). Deletions cut 6 bases from V and 4 bases from J, with 16 bases between. Germline CDR1 reads MNHEY; CDR2 reads SMNVEV (reference sequence). The CDR3 has 14 residues. The CDR3 bases are TGTGCCAGCAGCCACGGGAGCAGGGTTTACGAGCAGTACTTC. This translates into CASSHGSRVYEQYF.

The table lists this clonotype with many counts. The rearrangement links TRBV6-1 to TRBJ2-3; 10 nucleotides agree with TRBD1. Germline-derived CDR1 and CDR2 are MNHNS and SASEGT. J was trimmed by 4 bases and V by 7 bases; bases with no gene match: 5. The CDR3 covers 14 residues. The CDR3 DNA reads TGTGCCAGCACATCCGGGACAGGGGCAGATACGCAGTATTTT. Its protein is CASTSGTGADTQYF.

This clonotype turned up a few times. CDR3 DNA: TGTGCCAGCAGCTTAGGGGACAGGGCCAGGACTGAAGCTTTCTTT. This codes for CASSLGDRARTEAFF. This chain links TRBV7-9 with TRBJ1-1; TRBD1 matches at 9 bases. The CDR3 consists of 15 residues. Germline V gene data show CDR1 as SEHNR and CDR2 as FQNEAQ (reference sequence). The V gene end was trimmed by 1 base and the J gene end by 5 bases; junction bases not matched to a gene: 5.

This clonotype appeared a few times. The rearrangement joins TRBV20-1 to TRBJ2-5, with TRBD2 matching over 15 bases. V lost 5 bases and J lost 5; bases outside the gene matches: 6. The germline CDR1 and CDR2 sequences are DFQATT and SNEGSKA (reference sequence). This CDR3 spans 15 amino acids. The CDR3 sequence: CSAQRGLAGGETQYF. The CDR3 DNA follows: TGCAGTGCTCAACGGGGACTAGCGGGAGGCGAGACCCAGTACTTC.

There are a few counts of this clonotype. The V and J genes are TRBV7-9 and TRBJ2-5; D unclear. Germline values: CDR1 SEHNR, CDR2 FQNEAQ (reference sequence). Trimming pared 5 bases from V and 1 base from J, leaving 14 bases between. The CDR3 is made up of 15 amino acids. The CDR3 DNA reads as TGTGCCAGCAGCCTTAAAACACGGATCCAAGAGACCCAGTACTTC. It translates to CASSLKTRIQETQYF.